A single sample is the source of the 4 T cell receptor beta chains below, sequenced in a study of blood T cell repertoires in COVID-19. Generated by immunoSEQ multiplex PCR, the TCRdb table keeps only in-frame clones and is missing some. There are around 270,000 clones in the sample; around nine tenths occur only once, and over 3% lies in the top ten. Sequences were obtained from PBMCs or T cells enriched from blood (not recorded which). The receptor set was obtained from a woman between 40 and 55 years old who had been exposed to COVID-19.

Comment on this clone: The same CDR3 arises from other DNA sequences in this sample as well. This chain links TRBV6-5 with TRBJ1-1, with D perhaps matching TRBD1 (5 bases). From germline, CDR1 is MNHEY and CDR2 SVGAGI. CDR3 length equals 15 residues. The V and J ends lost 0 bases and 1 base respectively, with 9 bases between them. CDR3 residues: CASSYSQGANTEAFF. The CDR3, as DNA: TGTGCCAGCAGTTACTCCCAGGGCGCGAACACTGAAGCTTTCTTT.

The CDR3 reads CASSRQGSYGYTF. The CDR3 region has the DNA TGTGCCAGCAGCAGACAGGGCTCCTATGGCTACACCTTC. This chain links TRBV14 with TRBJ1-2; TRBD1 matches at 7 bases. Germline V gives CDR1 SGHDN, CDR2 FVKESK. CDR3 length: 13 amino acids. Germline trimming cut 5 bases from V and 4 bases from J; bases unmatched to any gene: 4.

Only one count was recorded for this clone. The rearrangement links TRBV27 to TRBJ2-3; TRBD1 agrees at 11 bases. The CDR3 contains 16 residues. The ends lost 4 bases at V and 6 bases at J; junction bases unmatched: 9. Germline CDR1 is MNHEY and CDR2 is SMNVEV (reference sequence). CDR3 protein: CASSSQDRGLRDTQYF. The DNA of the CDR3 is TGTGCCAGCAGTTCCCAGGACAGGGGGCTCCGGGATACGCAGTATTTT.

The chain joins TRBV7-9 to TRBJ1-3; 8 bases are a match to TRBD1. The CDR3 loop spans 16 amino acids. The germline V gene has CDR1 SEHNR and CDR2 FQNEAQ (reference sequence). Trimming at V came to 10 bases and at J to 0 bases, leaving 11 bases not matched to a gene. The CDR3 here is CAILRTGPNSGNTIYF. The CDR3 nucleotides are TGTGCCATCCTTCGGACAGGGCCCAACTCTGGAAACACCATATATTTT.